Sequencing of this T cell receptor beta chain was carried out in a study of shared clonotypes between healthy human individuals (TCRdb year 2020). About the full investigation: A couple of women and a few men aged 18 to 49 years were included in the cohort. For each donor, CD4 naive and CD4 memory were each run on three plates, CD8 naive on two plates, and CD8 memory on one plate. Blood TCR repertoires of about five healthy adults were deeply sequenced to estimate repertoire size and the extent of clonotype sharing between individuals. To increase sequencing depth and limit assay-specific biases, different laboratories used diverse techniques to prepare libraries and sequence TCR repertoires. Per donor, leukapheresis produced somewhere between about 0.94 and 9.5 billion PBMCs. Study-level results and caveats: Sampling was restricted to blood, and TCR repertoires in tissue are likely to differ from TCR repertoires in blood. Because the study included a small number of donors, the genetic and exposure-history diversity represented was limited. Compared with non-shared clonotypes, the clonotypes found in all four sorted-subset donors had higher generation probabilities. Roughly 5% of naive CD4, 3% to 3.5% of naive CD8, roughly 2.5% of memory CD4, and less than 0.45% of memory CD8 clonotypes were shared across several donors. Pairwise subsampling led to the expectation that sequencing depth would affect the degree of clonotype sharing among donors. Incomplete sequencing was indicated by rarefaction of sorted-subset datasets, despite the large sequencing depth. Estimated clonotype richness was generally larger for naive than for memory subsets.

Using the deep immunoSEQ assay, TCR CDR3 regions were amplified from genomic DNA by multiplex PCR. Genomic DNA extracted from each cell subset was distributed evenly over all wells of several immunoSEQ 96-well plates, and each plate served as one replicate. For sorted subsets, around 0.2 ug genomic DNA, equal to tens of thousands of T cell genomes, was loaded into each replicate PCR. The purified libraries were quantified using a Qubit 3.0 fluorometer, sized with a Bioanalyzer 2100, and then quantified again using the KAPA Library Quantification kit. A separate single-read 150-cycle Illumina NextSeq 550 flow cell was used to sequence each immunoSEQ 96-well plate. As for the original processing: Because the immunoSEQ output included only junctional sequences and no quality scores, the filtering could not be the same as the filtering used for full-length reads. Sequences were annotated with PyIR, a Python wrapper for IgBLAST v1.9, using IMGT germline references to assign V/J genes and CDR3. Reads were removed for weak V/J assignments (E-value above 1e-6), missing CDR3, stop codons, out-of-frame junctions, or ambiguous translated residues. V3J clonotypes were defined as sequences sharing an identical inferred V gene, J gene, and CDR3 amino acid sequence. Percentage overlap between repertoires was computed as shared unique clonotypes divided by the size of the smaller repertoire. Richness of each repertoire was evaluated using RTK rarefaction, the Chao1 estimator, and Recon v2.1 estimates of unobserved clonotypes. Generation probabilities for all TCRbeta clonotypes obtained by the gDNA method from a handful of donors were computed using OLGA. TCRdb provides this immuneACCESS table in a form limited to in-frame rearrangements. Some clones are lacking; in checked studies, under half of them reflect an unresolved V gene, and why the rest are absent is not known. V, J and clone size reflect that table, while D and trimming were determined from the DNA. This sample is represented by approximately 980,000 clones; around three quarters of them were singletons. Jointly, the top ten make up nearly 1.5% of the sample.

A note on this clone: What this receptor recognizes is not known. No base qualities exist here, and no much larger clone lies one base off it.

The donors were healthy, HIV-negative adults with no recently reported acute infections or vaccinations. Only Caucasian adults living in Nashville, Tennessee, USA were represented among the donors. CD4+ T cells were enriched through magnetic negative selection, after which naive cells were positively selected on CD45RA and the remaining negative fraction served as the memory subset. Blood was collected by leukapheresis, and PBMCs were isolated by Ficoll-Histopaque density gradient centrifugation and then cryopreserved in liquid nitrogen vapor phase. Analytical flow cytometry was used to check the purity and quantity of each magnetically sorted T cell population. Genomic DNA was isolated from every sorted fraction and measured by UV absorbance on a Nanodrop 2000c. The sample consisted of memory CD4+ T cells sorted from blood. Interpreted using the paper, the cell subset or site label stands for: CD45RA-negative fraction. The source is a man aged 18 to 30 in good health.

The DNA sequence is given as TGTGCCAGCAGCGTTGGGTCTGGCAATCAGCCCCAGCATTTT. This translates into CASSVGSGNQPQHF. Rearrangement joined TRBV9 to TRBJ1-5, with the identity of the D gene unclear. There are 14 amino acids in the CDR3, from cysteine to phenylalanine inclusive. Of all the DNA, just the CDR3 is kept, 42 bases in frame from base 1. V was cut back by 2 bases and J by 2 bases, leaving a gap of 8 bases between them. The CDR1 and CDR2 encoded by the germline V gene are SGDLS and YYNGEE. With the rest looked up from the reference TRBV9 and TRBJ1-5 genes rather than sequenced, the full variable domain is DSGVTQTPKHLITATGQRVTLRCSPRSGDLSVYWYQQSLDQGLQFLIQYYNGEERAKGNILERFSAQQFPDLHSELNLSSLELGDSALYFCASSVGSGNQPQHFGDGTRLSIL.